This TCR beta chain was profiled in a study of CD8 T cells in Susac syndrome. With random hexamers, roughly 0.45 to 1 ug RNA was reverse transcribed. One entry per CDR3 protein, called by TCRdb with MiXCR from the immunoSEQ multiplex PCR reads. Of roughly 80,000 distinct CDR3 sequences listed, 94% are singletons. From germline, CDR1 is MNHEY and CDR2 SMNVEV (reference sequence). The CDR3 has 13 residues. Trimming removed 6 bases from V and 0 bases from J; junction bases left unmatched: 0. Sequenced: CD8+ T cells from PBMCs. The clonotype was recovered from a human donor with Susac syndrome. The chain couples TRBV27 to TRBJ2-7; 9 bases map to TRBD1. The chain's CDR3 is CASRTGGSYEQYF. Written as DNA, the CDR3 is TGTGCCAGCAGGACAGGGGGCTCCTACGAGCAGTACTTC.